This T cell receptor (beta chain) was sequenced for a study of cytomegalovirus exposure and HLA in healthy donors. Notes on the study in general: Testing in vitro showed a few CMV-associated chains specific for CMV antigens. According to a later analysis, donors in an Asian-associated ancestry cluster reportedly had fewer N-insertions than the 666-donor mean.

Trimming removed 1 base at V and 7 bases at J, with 14 bases between. Germline CDR1 LGHNA, CDR2 YSLEER. The CDR3 has 15 amino acids. A few counts support this clone. Its antigen remains unknown. With 60 Vbeta and 13 Jbeta primers, the PCR was carried out. This table comes from immunoSEQ multiplex PCR, and its TCRdb copy is limited to in-frame clones, with some not included. The data show 120,000 or so clones, 81% seen once. The source of this sequence is a man aged 18 to 30 in good health and CMV-seropositive. The chain has TRBV4-3 and TRBJ1-3; no clear D gene. Input material: PBMCs. CDR3 DNA: TGCGCCAGCAGCCAAGTTGGCGAGGGTTCGAACACCATATATTTT. It yields the protein CASSQVGEGSNTIYF.